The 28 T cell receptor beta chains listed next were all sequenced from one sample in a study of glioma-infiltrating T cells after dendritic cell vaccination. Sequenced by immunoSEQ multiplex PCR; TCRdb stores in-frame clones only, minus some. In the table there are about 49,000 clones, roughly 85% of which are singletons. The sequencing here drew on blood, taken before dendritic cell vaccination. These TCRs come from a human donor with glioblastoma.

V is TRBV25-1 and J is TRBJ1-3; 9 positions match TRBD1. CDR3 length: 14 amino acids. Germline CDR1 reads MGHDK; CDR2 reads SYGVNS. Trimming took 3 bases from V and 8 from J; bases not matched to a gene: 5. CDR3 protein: CASSEGQGGHTIYF. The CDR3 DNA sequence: TGTGCCAGCAGTGAGGGACAGGGTGGCCACACCATATATTTT.

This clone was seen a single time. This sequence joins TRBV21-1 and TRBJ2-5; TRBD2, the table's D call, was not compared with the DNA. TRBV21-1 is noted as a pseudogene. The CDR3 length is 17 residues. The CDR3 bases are TGTGCCAGCAGCAATGACCCCCCTAGCGGCGCCCAAGAGACCCAGTACTTC. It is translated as CASSNDPPSGAQETQYF.

CDR3 residues: CASSLDHRRSNYGYTF. For the CDR3, the DNA is TGTGCCAGCAGCTTAGATCACAGGCGGTCAAACTATGGCTACACCTTC. J is TRBJ1-2 and V is TRBV11-2; D may be TRBD1 (5 bases). The length of the CDR3 is 16 residues. The germline CDR1 and CDR2 sequences are SGHAT and FQNNGV. The V gene lost 0 bases and the J gene lost 2 bases, with 13 bases spanning the gap.

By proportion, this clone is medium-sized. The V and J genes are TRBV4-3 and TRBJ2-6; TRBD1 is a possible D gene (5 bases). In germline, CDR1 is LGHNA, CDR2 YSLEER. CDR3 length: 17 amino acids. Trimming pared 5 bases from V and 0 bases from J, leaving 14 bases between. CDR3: CASSAKDSYSGANVLTF. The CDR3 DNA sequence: TGCGCCAGCAGCGCCAAAGACAGCTACTCTGGGGCCAACGTCCTGACTTTC.

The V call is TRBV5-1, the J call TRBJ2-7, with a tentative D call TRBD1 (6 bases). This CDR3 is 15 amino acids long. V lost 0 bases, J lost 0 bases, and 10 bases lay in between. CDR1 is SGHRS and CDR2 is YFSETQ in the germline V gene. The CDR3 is CASSLAVTGSYEQYF. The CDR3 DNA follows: TGCGCCAGCAGCTTGGCGGTGACAGGCTCCTACGAGCAGTACTTC.

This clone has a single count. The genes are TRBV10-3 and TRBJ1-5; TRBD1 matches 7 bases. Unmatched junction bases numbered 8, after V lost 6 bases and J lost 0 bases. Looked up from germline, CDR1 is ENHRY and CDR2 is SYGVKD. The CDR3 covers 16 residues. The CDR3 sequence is CAISRDSSNSNQPQHF. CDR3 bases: TGTGCCATCAGCCGGGACAGTTCGAATAGCAATCAGCCCCAGCATTTT.

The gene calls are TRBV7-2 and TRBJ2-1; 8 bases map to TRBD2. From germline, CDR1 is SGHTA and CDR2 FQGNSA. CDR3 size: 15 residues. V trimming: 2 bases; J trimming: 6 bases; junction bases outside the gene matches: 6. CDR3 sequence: CASSLPRGGVNEQFF. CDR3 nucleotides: TGTGCCAGCAGCTTACCTCGGGGGGGGGTCAATGAGCAGTTCTTC.

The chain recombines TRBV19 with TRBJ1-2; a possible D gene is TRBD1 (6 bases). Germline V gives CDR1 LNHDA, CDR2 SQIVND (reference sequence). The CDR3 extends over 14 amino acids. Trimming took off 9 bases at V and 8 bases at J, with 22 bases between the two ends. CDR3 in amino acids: CASDVSGAMGGYTF. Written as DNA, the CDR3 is TGTGCCAGCGATGTCTCAGGGGCCATGGGCGGCTACACCTTC.

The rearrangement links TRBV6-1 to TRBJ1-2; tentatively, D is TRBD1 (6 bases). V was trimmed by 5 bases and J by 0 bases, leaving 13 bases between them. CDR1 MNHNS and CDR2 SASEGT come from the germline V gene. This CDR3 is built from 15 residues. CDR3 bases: TGTGCCAGCAGTATTAGGACAGCCACTAACTATGGCTACACCTTC. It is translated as CASSIRTATNYGYTF.

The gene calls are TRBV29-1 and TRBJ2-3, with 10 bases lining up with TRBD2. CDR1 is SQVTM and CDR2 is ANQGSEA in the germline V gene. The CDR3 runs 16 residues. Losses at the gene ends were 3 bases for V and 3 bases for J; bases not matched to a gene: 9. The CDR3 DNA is TGCAGCGTTGAGCACCCACTAGCGGGGCAAACAGATACGCAGTATTTT. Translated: CSVEHPLAGQTDTQYF.

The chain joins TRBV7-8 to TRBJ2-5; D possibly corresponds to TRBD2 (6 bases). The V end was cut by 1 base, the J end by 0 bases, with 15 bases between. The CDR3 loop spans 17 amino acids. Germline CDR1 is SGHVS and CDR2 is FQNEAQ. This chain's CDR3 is CASSLVGGAGNQETQYF. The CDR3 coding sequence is TGTGCCAGCAGCTTAGTCGGGGGTGCAGGGAACCAAGAGACCCAGTACTTC.

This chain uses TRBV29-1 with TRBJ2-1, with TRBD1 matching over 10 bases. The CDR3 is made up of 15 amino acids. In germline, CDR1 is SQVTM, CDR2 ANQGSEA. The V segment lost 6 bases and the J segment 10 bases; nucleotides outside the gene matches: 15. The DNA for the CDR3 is TGCAGCGTCTCCCCTTATGGGACAGGGGTCCGGGAGCAGTTCTTC. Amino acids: CSVSPYGTGVREQFF.

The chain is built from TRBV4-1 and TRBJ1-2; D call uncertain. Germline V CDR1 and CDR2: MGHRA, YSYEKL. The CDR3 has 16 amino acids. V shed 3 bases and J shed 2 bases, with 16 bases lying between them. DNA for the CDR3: TGCGCCAGCAGCCACGAGACCGGGATCAGAAACTATGGCTACACCTTC. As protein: CASSHETGIRNYGYTF.

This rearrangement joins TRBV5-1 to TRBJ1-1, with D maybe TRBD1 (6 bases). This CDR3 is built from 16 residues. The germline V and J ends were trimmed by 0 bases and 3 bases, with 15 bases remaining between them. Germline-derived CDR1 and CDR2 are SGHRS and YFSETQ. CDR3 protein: CASSLADTGGDTEAFF. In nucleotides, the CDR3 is TGCGCCAGCAGCTTGGCGGACACGGGGGGCGACACTGAAGCTTTCTTT. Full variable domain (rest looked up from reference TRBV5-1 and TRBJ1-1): KAGVTQTPRYLIKTRGQQVTLSCSPISGHRSVSWYQQTPGQGLQFLFEYFSETQRNKGNFPGRFSGRQFSNSRSEMNVSTLELGDSALYLCASSLADTGGDTEAFFGQGTRLTVV.

CDR3 loop: CASRAKGGRAEAFF. CDR3 in DNA: TGTGCCAGCAGGGCTAAGGGAGGGAGGGCTGAAGCTTTCTTT. The gene calls are TRBV6-5 and TRBJ1-1; D unclear. This CDR3 region has 14 residues. V dropped 6 bases and J dropped 6 bases, with 17 bases sitting between them. Germline V CDR1 and CDR2: MNHEY, SVGAGI.

In DNA form, the CDR3 reads TGCGCCAGCAGCTTGGCCACAGGGTTCACCGGGGAGCTGTTTTTT. It is translated as CASSLATGFTGELFF. J is TRBJ2-2 and V is TRBV5-1; a weak D match, TRBD1 (6 bases). Trimming took off 0 bases at V and 4 bases at J, with 10 bases between the two ends. This CDR3 has 15 residues. Germline V lookup: CDR1 SGHRS, CDR2 YFSETQ.

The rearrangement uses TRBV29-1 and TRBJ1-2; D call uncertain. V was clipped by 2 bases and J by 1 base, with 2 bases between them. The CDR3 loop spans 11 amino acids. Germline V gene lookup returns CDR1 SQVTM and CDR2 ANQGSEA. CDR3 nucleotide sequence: TGCAGCGTTGAACATAACTATGGCTACACCTTC. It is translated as CSVEHNYGYTF.

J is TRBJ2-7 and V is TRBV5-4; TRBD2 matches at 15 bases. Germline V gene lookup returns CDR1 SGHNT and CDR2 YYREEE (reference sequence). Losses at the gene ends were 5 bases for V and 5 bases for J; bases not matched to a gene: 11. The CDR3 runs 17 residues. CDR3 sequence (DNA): TGTGCCAGCAGACCCGGACTAGCGGGAGGGCCCGTCCACGAGCAGTACTTC. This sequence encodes CASRPGLAGGPVHEQYF.

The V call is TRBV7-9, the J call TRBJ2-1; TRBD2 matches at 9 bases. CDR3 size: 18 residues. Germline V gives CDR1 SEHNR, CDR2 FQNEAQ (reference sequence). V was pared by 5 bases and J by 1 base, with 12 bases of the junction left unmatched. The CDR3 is CASSRYAGTSTSYNEQFF. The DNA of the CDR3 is TGTGCCAGCAGCCGTTACGCCGGGACTAGCACGTCCTACAATGAGCAGTTCTTC.

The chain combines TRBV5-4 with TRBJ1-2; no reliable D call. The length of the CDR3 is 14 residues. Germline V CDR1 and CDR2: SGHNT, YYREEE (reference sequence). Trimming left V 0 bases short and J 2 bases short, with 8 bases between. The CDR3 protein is CASSLVQANYGYTF. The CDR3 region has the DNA TGTGCCAGCAGCTTGGTGCAGGCCAACTATGGCTACACCTTC.

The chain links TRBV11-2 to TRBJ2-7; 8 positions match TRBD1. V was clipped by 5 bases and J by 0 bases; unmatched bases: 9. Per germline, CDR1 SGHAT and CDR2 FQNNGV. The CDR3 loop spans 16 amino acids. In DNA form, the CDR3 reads TGTGCCAGCAGCAACACTCATGGACAGGGCTCCTACGAGCAGTACTTC. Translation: CASSNTHGQGSYEQYF. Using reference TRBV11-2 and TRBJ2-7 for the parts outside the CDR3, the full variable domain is EAGVAQSPRYKIIEKRQSVAFWCNPISGHATLYWYQQILGQGPKLLIQFQNNGVVDDSQLPKDRFSAERLKGVDSTLKIQPAKLEDSAVYLCASSNTHGQGSYEQYFGPGTRLTVT.

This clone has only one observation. In nucleotides, the CDR3 is TGTGCCAGCAGCCCCCCGGGGCGGGAGATCGAGCAGTACTTC. Amino acid sequence: CASSPPGREIEQYF. V and J are TRBV4-2 and TRBJ2-7; 7 nucleotides line up with TRBD2. This CDR3 is 14 amino acids long. Germline V gene lookup returns CDR1 LGHNA and CDR2 YNFKEQ. V lost 4 bases and J lost 6; bases outside the gene matches: 9.

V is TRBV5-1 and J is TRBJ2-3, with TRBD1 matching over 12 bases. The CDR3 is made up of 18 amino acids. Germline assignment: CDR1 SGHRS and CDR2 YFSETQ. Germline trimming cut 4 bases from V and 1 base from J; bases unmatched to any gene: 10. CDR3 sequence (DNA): TGCGCCAGCAGCCCGGGGGACAGGGGGCCGCTGGGCACAGATACGCAGTATTTT. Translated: CASSPGDRGPLGTDTQYF.

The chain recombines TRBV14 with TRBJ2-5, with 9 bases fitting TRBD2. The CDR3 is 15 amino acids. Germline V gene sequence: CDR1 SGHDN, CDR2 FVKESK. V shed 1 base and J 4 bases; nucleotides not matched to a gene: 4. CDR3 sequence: CASSQGALAGETQYF. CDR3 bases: TGTGCCAGCAGCCAAGGGGCACTAGCGGGAGAGACCCAGTACTTC.

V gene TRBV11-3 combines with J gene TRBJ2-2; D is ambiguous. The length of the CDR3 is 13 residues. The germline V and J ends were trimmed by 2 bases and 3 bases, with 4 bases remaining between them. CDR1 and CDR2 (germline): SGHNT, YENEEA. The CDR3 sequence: CASSLHDTGELFF. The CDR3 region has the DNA TGTGCCAGCAGCTTACATGACACCGGGGAGCTGTTTTTT.

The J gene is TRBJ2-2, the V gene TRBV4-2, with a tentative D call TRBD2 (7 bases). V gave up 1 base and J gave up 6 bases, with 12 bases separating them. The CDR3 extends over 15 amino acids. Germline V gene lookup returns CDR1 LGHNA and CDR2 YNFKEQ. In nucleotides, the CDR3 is TGTGCCAGCAGCCAAGCGGGGGGCGGCGCCGGGGAGCTGTTTTTT. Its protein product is CASSQAGGGAGELFF.

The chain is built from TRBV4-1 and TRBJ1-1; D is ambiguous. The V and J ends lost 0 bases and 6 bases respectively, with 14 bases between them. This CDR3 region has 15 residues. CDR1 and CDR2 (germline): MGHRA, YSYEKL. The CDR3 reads CASSQDEGSKSEAFF. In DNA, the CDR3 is TGCGCCAGCAGCCAAGATGAGGGCTCAAAATCTGAAGCTTTCTTT.

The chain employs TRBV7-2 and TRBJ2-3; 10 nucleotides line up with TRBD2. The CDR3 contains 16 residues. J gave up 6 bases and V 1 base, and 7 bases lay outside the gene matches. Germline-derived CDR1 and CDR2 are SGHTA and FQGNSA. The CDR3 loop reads CASSLDTAGGPDTQYF. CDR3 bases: TGTGCCAGCAGCTTAGACACAGCGGGAGGGCCGGATACGCAGTATTTT.